This TCR beta chain was sequenced for a study of shared clonotypes between healthy human individuals. Concerning this clone itself: Its cognate antigen is unknown.

Study-wide results and caveats: The study found about 5.1% of naive CD4 clonotypes shared across four donors. Depth was large, yet rarefaction showed that sorted-subset sequencing was incomplete. Genetic and exposure-history diversity was limited by the few donors.

The genomic DNA of each subset was split evenly across several immunoSEQ plates. Some clones are missing from TCRdb's copy, which holds only in-frame ones; the method was immunoSEQ multiplex PCR. The sample lists roughly 2 million clones; just under 95% were seen once. Terminally differentiated effector memory CD45RA+ cells were left out of the naive CD8 fraction, which was CD45RO-negative and positively selected for CCR7. Trimming took 0 bases from V and 4 from J, leaving 9 bases between them. Germline CDR1 is SGHVS and CDR2 is FQNEAQ. The CDR3 loop spans 14 amino acids. The TCR sequence derives from a man aged 18 to 30 in good health. The rearrangement uses TRBV7-8 and TRBJ1-1, with D perhaps TRBD1 (5 bases). The sequencing input was naive CD8+ T cells sorted from blood. The CDR3 DNA sequence: TGTGCCAGCAGCTTAGCAGAGGGGAGCACTGAAGCTTTCTTT. Translation gives CASSLAEGSTEAFF.